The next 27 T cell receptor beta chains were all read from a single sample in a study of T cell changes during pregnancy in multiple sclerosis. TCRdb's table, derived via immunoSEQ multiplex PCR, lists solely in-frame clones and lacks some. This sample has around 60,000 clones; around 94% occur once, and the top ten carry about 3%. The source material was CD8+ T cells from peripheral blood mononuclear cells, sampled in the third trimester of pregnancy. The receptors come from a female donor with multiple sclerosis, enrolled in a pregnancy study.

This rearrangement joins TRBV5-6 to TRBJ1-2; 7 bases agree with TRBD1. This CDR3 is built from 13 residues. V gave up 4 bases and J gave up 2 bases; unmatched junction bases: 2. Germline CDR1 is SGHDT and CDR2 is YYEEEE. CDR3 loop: CASSIQGNYGYTF. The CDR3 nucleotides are TGTGCCAGCAGCATACAGGGGAACTATGGCTACACCTTC.

CDR3: CASSFLAGAYDTQYF. The DNA of the CDR3 is TGTGCCAGCAGCTTTCTAGCGGGAGCTTACGATACGCAGTATTTT. This chain uses TRBV7-2 with TRBJ2-3, with 10 bases identical to TRBD2. Losses at the gene ends were 3 bases for V and 6 bases for J; bases not matched to a gene: 6. The V gene's germline CDR1 is SGHTA and CDR2 FQGNSA. The CDR3 is 15 amino acids. Looking up the rest from reference TRBV7-2 and TRBJ2-3 gives the full variable domain: GAGVSQSPSNKVTEKGKDVELRCDPISGHTALYWYRQSLGQGLEFLIYFQGNSAPDKSGLPSDRFSAERTGGSVSTLTIQRTQQEDSAVYLCASSFLAGAYDTQYFGPGTRLTVL.

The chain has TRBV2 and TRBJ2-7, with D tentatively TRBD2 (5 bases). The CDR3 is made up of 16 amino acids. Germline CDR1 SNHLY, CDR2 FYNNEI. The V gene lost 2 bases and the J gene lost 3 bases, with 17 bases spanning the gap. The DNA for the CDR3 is TGTGCCAGCAGTGAACCTCTCGGGGATTCCCTCTACGAGCAGTACTTC. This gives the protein CASSEPLGDSLYEQYF.

The CDR3 DNA follows: TGTGCCTGGAAAGGCGGTAGCTCCTACGAGCAGTACTTC. Translated, it gives CAWKGGSSYEQYF. The V and J genes are TRBV30 and TRBJ2-7, with D unclear. V lost 4 bases and J lost 0, with 10 bases in between. Germline-derived CDR1 and CDR2 are GTSNPN and SVGIG (reference sequence). CDR3 length: 13 amino acids.

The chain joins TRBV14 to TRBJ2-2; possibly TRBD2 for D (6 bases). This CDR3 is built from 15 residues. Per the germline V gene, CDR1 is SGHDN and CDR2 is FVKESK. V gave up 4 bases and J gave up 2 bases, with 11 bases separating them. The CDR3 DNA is TGTGCCAGCAGCCCTTTAGCGGTCAACACCGGGGAGCTGTTTTTT. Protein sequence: CASSPLAVNTGELFF.

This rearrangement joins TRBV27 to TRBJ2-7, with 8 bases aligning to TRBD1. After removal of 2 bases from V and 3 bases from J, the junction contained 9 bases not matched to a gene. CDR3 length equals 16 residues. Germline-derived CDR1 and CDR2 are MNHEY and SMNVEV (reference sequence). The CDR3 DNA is TGTGCCAGCAGTTTAAAGATCAGGGGGCGATTCTACGAGCAGTACTTC. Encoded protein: CASSLKIRGRFYEQYF.

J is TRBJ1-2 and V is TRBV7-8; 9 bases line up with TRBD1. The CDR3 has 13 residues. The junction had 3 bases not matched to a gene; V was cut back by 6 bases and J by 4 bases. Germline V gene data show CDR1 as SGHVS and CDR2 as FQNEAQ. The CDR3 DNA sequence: TGTGCCAGCAGTCTGGACAGGGGCTATGGCTACACCTTC. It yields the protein CASSLDRGYGYTF.

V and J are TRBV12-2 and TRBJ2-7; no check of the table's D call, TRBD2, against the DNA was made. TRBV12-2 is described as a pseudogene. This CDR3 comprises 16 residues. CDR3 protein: CASRHPCIAGPCEQYF. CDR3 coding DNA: TGTGCAAGTCGCCACCCCTGTATCGCGGGACCCTGCGAGCAGTACTTC.

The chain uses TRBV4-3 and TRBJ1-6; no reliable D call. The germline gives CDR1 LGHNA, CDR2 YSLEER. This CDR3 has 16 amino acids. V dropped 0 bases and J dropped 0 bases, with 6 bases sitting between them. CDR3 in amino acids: CASSQEESSYNSPLHF. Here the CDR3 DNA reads TGCGCCAGCAGCCAAGAGGAGAGCTCCTATAATTCACCCCTCCACTTT.

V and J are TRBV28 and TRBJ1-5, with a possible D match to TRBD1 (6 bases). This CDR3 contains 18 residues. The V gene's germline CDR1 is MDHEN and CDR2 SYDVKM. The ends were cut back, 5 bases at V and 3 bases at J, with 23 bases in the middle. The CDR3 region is CASSQSTRGWGYNQPQHF. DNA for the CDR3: TGTGCCAGCAGTCAATCTACCAGGGGCTGGGGATACAATCAGCCCCAGCATTTT.

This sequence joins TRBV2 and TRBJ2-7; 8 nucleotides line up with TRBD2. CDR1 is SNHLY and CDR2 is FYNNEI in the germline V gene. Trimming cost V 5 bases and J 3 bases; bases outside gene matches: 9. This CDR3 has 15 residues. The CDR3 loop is CASSSWTSSNYEQYF. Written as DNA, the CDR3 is TGTGCCAGCAGTTCATGGACTAGCAGTAACTACGAGCAGTACTTC.

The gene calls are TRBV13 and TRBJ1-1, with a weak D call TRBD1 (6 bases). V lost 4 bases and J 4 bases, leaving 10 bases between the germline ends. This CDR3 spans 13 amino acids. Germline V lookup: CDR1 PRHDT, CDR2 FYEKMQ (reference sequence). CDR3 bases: TGTGCCAGCAGCTCCCAGGGGAGCACTGAAGCTTTCTTT. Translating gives CASSSQGSTEAFF. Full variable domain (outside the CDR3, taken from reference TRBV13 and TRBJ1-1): AAGVIQSPRHLIKEKRETATLKCYPIPRHDTVYWYQQGPGQDPQFLISFYEKMQSDKGSIPDRFSAQQFSDYHSELNMSSLELGDSALYFCASSSQGSTEAFFGQGTRLTVV.

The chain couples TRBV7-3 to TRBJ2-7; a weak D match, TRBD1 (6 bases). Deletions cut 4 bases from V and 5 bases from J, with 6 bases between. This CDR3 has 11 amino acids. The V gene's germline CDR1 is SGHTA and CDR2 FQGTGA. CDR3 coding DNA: TGTGCCAGCAGCTCAGGGGACGAGCAGTACTTC. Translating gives CASSSGDEQYF.

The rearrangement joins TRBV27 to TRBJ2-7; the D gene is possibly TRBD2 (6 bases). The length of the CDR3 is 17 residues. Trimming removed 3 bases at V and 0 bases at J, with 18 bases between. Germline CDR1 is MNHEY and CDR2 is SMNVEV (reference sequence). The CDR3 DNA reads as TGTGCCAGCAGTTTTAGGGGCCGGGACTCCCTCTCCTACGAGCAGTACTTC. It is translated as CASSFRGRDSLSYEQYF.

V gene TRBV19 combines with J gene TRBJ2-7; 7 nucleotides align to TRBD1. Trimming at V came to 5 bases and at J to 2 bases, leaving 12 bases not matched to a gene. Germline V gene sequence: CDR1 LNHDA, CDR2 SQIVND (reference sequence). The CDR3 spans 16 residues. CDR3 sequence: CASSPFSGQQTYEQYF. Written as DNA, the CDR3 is TGTGCCAGTAGTCCATTCTCGGGACAGCAGACCTACGAGCAGTACTTC. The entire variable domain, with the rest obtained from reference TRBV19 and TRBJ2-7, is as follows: DGGITQSPKYLFRKEGQNVTLSCEQNLNHDAMYWYRQDPGQGLRLIYYSQIVNDFQKGDIAEGYSVSREKKESFPLTVTSAQKNPTAFYLCASSPFSGQQTYEQYFGPGTRLTVT.

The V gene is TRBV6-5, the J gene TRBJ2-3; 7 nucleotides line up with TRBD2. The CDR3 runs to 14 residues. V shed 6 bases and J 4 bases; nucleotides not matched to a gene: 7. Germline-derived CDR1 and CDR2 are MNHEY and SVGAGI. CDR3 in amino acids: CASRLGLVADTQYF. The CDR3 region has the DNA TGTGCCAGCAGGCTAGGACTAGTGGCAGATACGCAGTATTTT.

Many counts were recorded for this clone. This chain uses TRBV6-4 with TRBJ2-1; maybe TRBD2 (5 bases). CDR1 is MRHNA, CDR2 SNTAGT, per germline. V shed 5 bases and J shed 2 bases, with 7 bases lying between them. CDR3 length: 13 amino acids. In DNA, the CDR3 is TGTGCCAGCAGTAGCGGAGCCTACAATGAGCAGTTCTTC. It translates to CASSSGAYNEQFF.

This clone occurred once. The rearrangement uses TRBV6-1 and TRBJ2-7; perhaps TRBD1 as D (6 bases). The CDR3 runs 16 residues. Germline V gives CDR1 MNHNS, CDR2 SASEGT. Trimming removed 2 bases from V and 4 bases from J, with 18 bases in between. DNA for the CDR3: TGTGCCAGCAGTGAAAGGGCCTGGGACACTATATACGAGCAGTACTTC. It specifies CASSERAWDTIYEQYF.

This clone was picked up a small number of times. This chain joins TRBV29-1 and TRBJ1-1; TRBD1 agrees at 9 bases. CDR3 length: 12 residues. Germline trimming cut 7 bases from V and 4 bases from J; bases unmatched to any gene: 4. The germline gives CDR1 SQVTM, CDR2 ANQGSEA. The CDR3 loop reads CSGKTGGTEAFF. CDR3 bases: TGCAGCGGGAAGACAGGGGGCACTGAAGCTTTCTTT.

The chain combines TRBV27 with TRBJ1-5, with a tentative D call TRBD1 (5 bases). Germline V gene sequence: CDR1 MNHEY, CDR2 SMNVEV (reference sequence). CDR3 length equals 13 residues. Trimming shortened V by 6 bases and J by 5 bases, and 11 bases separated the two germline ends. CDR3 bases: TGTGCCAGCAGCCCTGACAGAGATCAGCCCCAGCATTTT. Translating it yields CASSPDRDQPQHF.

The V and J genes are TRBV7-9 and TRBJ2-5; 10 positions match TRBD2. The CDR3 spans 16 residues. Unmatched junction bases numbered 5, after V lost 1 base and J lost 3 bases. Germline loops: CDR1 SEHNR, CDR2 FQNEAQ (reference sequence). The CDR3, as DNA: TGTGCCAGCAGCTTAGGGTGGGGGACTAGCGAAGAGACCCAGTACTTC. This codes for CASSLGWGTSEETQYF.

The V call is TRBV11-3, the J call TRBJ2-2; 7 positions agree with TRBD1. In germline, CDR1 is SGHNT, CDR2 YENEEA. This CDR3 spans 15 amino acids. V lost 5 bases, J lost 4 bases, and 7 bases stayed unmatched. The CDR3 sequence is CASSKREGATGELFF. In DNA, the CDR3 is TGTGCCAGCAGCAAACGTGAGGGGGCCACCGGGGAGCTGTTTTTT. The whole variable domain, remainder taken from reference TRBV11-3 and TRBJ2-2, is EAGVVQSPRYKIIEKKQPVAFWCNPISGHNTLYWYLQNLGQGPELLIRYENEEAVDDSQLPKDRFSAERLKGVDSTLKIQPAELGDSAVYLCASSKREGATGELFFGEGSRLTVL.

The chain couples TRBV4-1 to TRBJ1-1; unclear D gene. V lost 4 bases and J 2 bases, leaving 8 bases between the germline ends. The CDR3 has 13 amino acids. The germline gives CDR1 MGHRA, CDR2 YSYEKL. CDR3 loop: CASSPPGNTEAFF. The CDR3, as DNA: TGCGCCAGCAGCCCACCAGGCAACACTGAAGCTTTCTTT.

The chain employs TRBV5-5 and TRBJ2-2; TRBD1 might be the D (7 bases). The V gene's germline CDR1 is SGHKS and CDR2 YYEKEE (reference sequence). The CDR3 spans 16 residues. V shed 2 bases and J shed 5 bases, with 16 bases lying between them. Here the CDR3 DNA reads TGTGCCAGCAGCTTAGTGGAGGGGGCAGGAACCGGGGAGCTGTTTTTT. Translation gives CASSLVEGAGTGELFF.

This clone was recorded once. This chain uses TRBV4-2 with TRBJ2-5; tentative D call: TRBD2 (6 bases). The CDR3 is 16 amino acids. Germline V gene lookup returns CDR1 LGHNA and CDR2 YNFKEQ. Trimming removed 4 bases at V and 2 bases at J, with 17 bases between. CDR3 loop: CASSLPTGEGQETQYF. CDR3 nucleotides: TGTGCCAGCAGCCTCCCTACGGGAGAGGGGCAAGAGACCCAGTACTTC.

CDR3 sequence (DNA): TGTGCCAGCAGTTCGCCGGGACAGGGGGCGCCGAACTATGGCTACACCTTC. Translation: CASSSPGQGAPNYGYTF. This chain uses TRBV28 with TRBJ1-2, with 12 bases identical to TRBD1. Germline lookup yields CDR1 MDHEN and CDR2 SYDVKM. CDR3 length: 17 amino acids. V lost 4 bases, J lost 2 bases, and 8 bases stayed unmatched.

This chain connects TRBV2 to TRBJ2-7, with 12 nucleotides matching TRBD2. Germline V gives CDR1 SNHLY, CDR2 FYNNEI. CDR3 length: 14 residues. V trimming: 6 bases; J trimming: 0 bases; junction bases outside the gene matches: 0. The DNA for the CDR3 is TGTGCCAGCAGACTAGCGGGAGGCTCCTACGAGCAGTACTTC. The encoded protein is CASRLAGGSYEQYF.